Listed below are T cell receptor beta chains from one sample, sequenced in a study of cytomegalovirus exposure and HLA in healthy donors. Repertoires were generated with immunoSEQ multiplex PCR, while TCRdb's copy carries only in-frame clones and drops some. In the table there are around 160,000 clones, roughly 80% of which are singletons. Specimen: PBMCs. All receptors derive from a woman aged 40 to 50 in good health and CMV-seropositive. CDR3s include the opening cysteine and the closing phenylalanine or tryptophan. A D gene is named only where the DNA matches it firmly. Clone size is shown for a subset of rows, as once, few, many or a class of expanded clone.

abundance: -; len: 16; v_gene: TRBV9; j_gene: TRBJ1-3; d_gene: -; CDR3aa: CASSGRARSSGNTIYF; CDR3nt: TGTGCCAGCAGCGGGCGGGCACGGAGCTCTGGAAACACCATATATTTT
abundance: once; len: 15; v_gene: TRBV10-1; j_gene: TRBJ2-4; d_gene: TRBD2; CDR3aa: CASSESSGGWDIQYF; CDR3nt: TGCGCCAGCAGTGAGTCTAGCGGGGGCTGGGACATTCAGTACTTC
abundance: -; len: 16; v_gene: TRBV7-9; j_gene: TRBJ1-4; d_gene: -; CDR3aa: CASSTGQIATNEKLFF; CDR3nt: TGTGCCAGCAGCACAGGACAGATAGCAACTAATGAAAAACTGTTTTTT
abundance: -; len: 17; v_gene: TRBV19; j_gene: TRBJ2-1; d_gene: TRBD2; CDR3aa: CASSMMARGNSYNEQFF; CDR3nt: TGTGCCAGTAGTATGATGGCGCGGGGGAACTCCTACAATGAGCAGTTCTTC
abundance: -; len: 13; v_gene: TRBV7-9; j_gene: TRBJ1-1; d_gene: TRBD1; CDR3aa: CASSLAGGGQAFF; CDR3nt: TGTGCCAGCAGCTTAGCAGGGGGCGGACAAGCTTTCTTT
abundance: -; len: 14; v_gene: TRBV2; j_gene: TRBJ1-3; d_gene: -; CDR3aa: CASTQGLSGNTIYF; CDR3nt: TGTGCCAGCACTCAGGGGCTCTCTGGAAACACCATATATTTT
abundance: -; len: 16; v_gene: TRBV5-1; j_gene: TRBJ2-5; d_gene: -; CDR3aa: CASSLAAGRHQETQYF; CDR3nt: TGCGCCAGCAGCTTGGCCGCGGGGAGACACCAAGAGACCCAGTACTTC
abundance: -; len: 12; v_gene: TRBV7-9; j_gene: TRBJ1-2; d_gene: -; CDR3aa: CASSPTGVGYTF; CDR3nt: TGTGCCAGCAGCCCGACAGGAGTCGGCTACACCTTC
abundance: -; len: 17; v_gene: TRBV21-1; j_gene: TRBJ1-6; d_gene: -; CDR3aa: CASSKWAGGGGVSPLHF; CDR3nt: TGTGCCAGCAGCAAGTGGGCCGGGGGGGGTGGGGTCTCACCCCTCCACTTT
abundance: -; len: 14; v_gene: TRBV5-5; j_gene: TRBJ1-4; d_gene: -; CDR3aa: CASSFIQNNEKLFF; CDR3nt: TGTGCCAGCAGCTTTATCCAGAATAATGAAAAACTGTTTTTT
abundance: -; len: 14; v_gene: TRBV5-4; j_gene: TRBJ2-5; d_gene: TRBD2; CDR3aa: CASSLPSGGGTQYF; CDR3nt: TGTGCCAGCAGCCTCCCCTCGGGCGGGGGGACCCAGTACTTC
abundance: -; len: 15; v_gene: TRBV27; j_gene: TRBJ2-3; d_gene: TRBD1; CDR3aa: CASSLWGTVTDTQYF; CDR3nt: TGTGCCAGCAGTTTATGGGGGACAGTCACAGATACGCAGTATTTT
abundance: -; len: 13; v_gene: TRBV18; j_gene: TRBJ1-2; d_gene: -; CDR3aa: CASSPPPGSPYTF; CDR3nt: TGTGCCAGCTCACCACCCCCAGGATCCCCCTACACCTTC
abundance: -; len: 17; v_gene: TRBV19; j_gene: TRBJ1-1; d_gene: -; CDR3aa: CASSRALRSGHNTEAFF; CDR3nt: TGTGCCAGTAGTAGGGCTTTGAGGTCGGGACACAACACTGAAGCTTTCTTT
abundance: -; len: 15; v_gene: TRBV7-6; j_gene: TRBJ1-2; d_gene: -; CDR3aa: CASSQAGSDVLGYTF; CDR3nt: TGTGCCAGCAGCCAGGCAGGTTCCGACGTCCTTGGCTACACCTTC